Below, 32 T cell receptor beta chains from the same sample are listed, as sequenced in a study of blood T cells in healthy people across ages. It was with a sample-barcoded 5' primer and a J-beta primer mix that a second PCR of roughly 6 to 12 cycles was run. TCRdb reanalysed the 5' RACE reads using MiXCR and keeps one entry per CDR3 protein. The table has around 1.7 million distinct CDR3 sequences, roughly 27% seen once. The sample consisted of blood. The origin of the receptors is a woman aged 25 to 39 in good health.

This clonotype appeared a few times. The V call is TRBV7-2, the J call TRBJ2-5; TRBD2 agrees at 9 bases. CDR3 size: 15 residues. The germline V gene has CDR1 SGHTA and CDR2 FQGNSA. Trimming at V came to 5 bases and at J to 5 bases, leaving 9 bases not matched to a gene. Written as DNA, the CDR3 is TGTGCCAGCAGCGCATACGGCGGGAGGGGGGAGACCCAGTACTTC. Translation gives CASSAYGGRGETQYF.

The sample holds many counts of this clonotype. The chain employs TRBV7-2 and TRBJ2-4, with D tentatively TRBD2 (5 bases). From germline, CDR1 is SGHTA and CDR2 FQGNSA. Trimming took off 5 bases at V and 11 bases at J, with 19 bases between the two ends. The CDR3 loop spans 14 amino acids. The CDR3 loop is CASSPLLDVGVQYF. The CDR3 nucleotides are TGTGCCAGCAGCCCTCTTCTGGACGTGGGAGTTCAGTACTTC.

In this sample, this clonotype turned up many times. This chain joins TRBV28 and TRBJ2-5, with D possibly TRBD2 on 6 matching bases. Trimming left V 5 bases short and J 5 bases short, with 18 bases between. From germline, CDR1 is MDHEN and CDR2 SYDVKM. CDR3 size: 15 residues. The CDR3 nucleotides read TGTGCCAGCAGTCCCCTTAGGGAGGTGAAGGAGACCCAGTACTTC. Its translation: CASSPLREVKETQYF.

This clonotype was recorded many times. The chain couples TRBV18 to TRBJ1-2; 7 bases align to TRBD1. V was clipped by 5 bases and J by 4 bases; unmatched bases: 4. The CDR3 is 13 residues long. Looked up from germline, CDR1 is KGHSH and CDR2 is LQKENI. Written as DNA, the CDR3 is TGTGCCAGCTCAGAGGACAGGACCTATGGCTACACCTTC. It codes for CASSEDRTYGYTF.

In this sample, this clonotype turned up many times. J is TRBJ2-1 and V is TRBV29-1; D remains ambiguous. The germline gives CDR1 SQVTM, CDR2 ANQGSEA. V was cut by 4 bases and J by 0 bases, with 10 bases left in between. This CDR3 region has 14 residues. The CDR3 here is CSVVSLDSYNEQFF. Here the CDR3 DNA reads TGCAGCGTTGTAAGCCTAGACTCCTACAATGAGCAGTTCTTC.

This chain links TRBV10-3 with TRBJ2-5; TRBD1 aligns across 7 bases. The CDR3 extends over 14 amino acids. CDR1 is ENHRY and CDR2 is SYGVKD in the germline V gene. V was pared by 9 bases and J by 4 bases, with 11 bases of the junction left unmatched. The CDR3 nucleotides are TGTGCCATTCGACAGGGCGATATTCCAGAGACCCAGTACTTC. Protein: CAIRQGDIPETQYF.

In this sample, this clonotype turned up a few times. V is TRBV7-3 and J is TRBJ2-1, with 7 bases aligning to TRBD1. The CDR3 loop spans 15 amino acids. Germline CDR1 is SGHTA and CDR2 is FQGTGA. Trimming removed 5 bases from V and 9 bases from J; junction bases left unmatched: 13. The CDR3 loop is CASSPGGTVGGEQFF. CDR3 bases: TGTGCCAGCAGCCCCGGTGGGACAGTGGGTGGTGAGCAGTTCTTC.

The rearrangement uses TRBV28 and TRBJ2-4; D perhaps matches TRBD2 (6 bases). This CDR3 region has 17 residues. V was pared by 5 bases and J by 3 bases, with 20 bases between. Germline V CDR1 and CDR2: MDHEN, SYDVKM. The CDR3 DNA is TGTGCCAGCAGTCCCTATCTCCGGGAGAGGGTCAAAAACATTCAGTACTTC. Residues: CASSPYLRERVKNIQYF.

The chain uses TRBV7-9 and TRBJ1-2; D remains ambiguous. Germline V gene sequence: CDR1 SEHNR, CDR2 FQNEAQ (reference sequence). V was clipped by 0 bases and J by 8 bases, with 13 bases between them. This CDR3 spans 14 amino acids. The CDR3 protein is CASSLAYPADGYTF. For the CDR3, the DNA is TGTGCCAGCAGCTTAGCGTACCCGGCTGACGGCTACACCTTC.

This clonotype was picked up a small number of times. J is TRBJ2-1 and V is TRBV6-1; 9 bases line up with TRBD2. Germline V gene data show CDR1 as MNHNS and CDR2 as SASEGT. There are 14 residues in the CDR3. Trimming at V came to 6 bases and at J to 5 bases, leaving 5 bases not matched to a gene. CDR3 nucleotide sequence: TGTGCCAGCAGGGTAGCGGGGGCCGACAATGAGCAGTTCTTC. Translation: CASRVAGADNEQFF.

The chain uses TRBV6-6 and TRBJ1-1; D may be TRBD1 (6 bases). The germline V and J ends were trimmed by 10 bases and 1 base, with 13 bases remaining between them. The CDR3 consists of 13 residues. Germline-derived CDR1 and CDR2 are MNHNY and SVGAGI (reference sequence). Here the CDR3 reads CAIQDSRNTEAFF. CDR3 DNA: TGTGCCATCCAGGACAGCCGGAACACTGAAGCTTTCTTT.

A few counts support this clonotype. The V gene is TRBV2, the J gene TRBJ1-4; 7 positions agree with TRBD1. This CDR3 spans 14 amino acids. J was trimmed by 7 bases and V by 8 bases; bases with no gene match: 10. CDR1 is SNHLY, CDR2 FYNNEI, per germline. The CDR3 reads CASVDDRAREKLFF. In DNA form, the CDR3 reads TGTGCCAGCGTGGATGACAGGGCTCGTGAAAAACTGTTTTTT.

This clonotype was picked up a small number of times. V usage is TRBV30 and J usage is TRBJ1-6, with 7 bases matching TRBD1. This CDR3 is built from 13 residues. Germline CDR1 and CDR2: GTSNPN and SVGIG (reference sequence). CDR3 DNA sequence: TGTGCTCATCGGACAGGCGGAAATTCACCCCTCCACTTT. Translating it yields CAHRTGGNSPLHF.

This clonotype has a handful of counts. The chain uses TRBV2 and TRBJ2-1; D remains unclear. Per germline, CDR1 SNHLY and CDR2 FYNNEI. This CDR3 region has 14 residues. The V end was cut by 3 bases, the J end by 4 bases, with 10 bases between. The CDR3 is CASSDGPTYNEQFF. CDR3 bases: TGTGCCAGCAGTGACGGACCCACTTACAATGAGCAGTTCTTC.

This clonotype has a handful of counts. The chain has TRBV7-2 and TRBJ1-1; D possibly corresponds to TRBD1 (5 bases). Looked up from germline, CDR1 is SGHTA and CDR2 is FQGNSA. V lost 0 bases to trimming and J lost 4 bases, with 12 bases between them. CDR3 length: 15 residues. The CDR3 nucleotides are TGTGCCAGCAGCTTAGCTCGGACTGGGGGCACTGAAGCTTTCTTT. It translates to CASSLARTGGTEAFF.

This clonotype was seen many times. This chain joins TRBV11-2 and TRBJ2-5; 7 bases are a match to TRBD1. This CDR3 is 15 amino acids long. The V gene end was trimmed by 4 bases and the J gene end by 4 bases; junction bases not matched to a gene: 9. Germline loops: CDR1 SGHAT, CDR2 FQNNGV. CDR3 amino acids: CASSSSLGGAETQYF. The CDR3, as DNA: TGTGCCAGCAGCTCGTCCTTAGGGGGCGCAGAGACCCAGTACTTC.

The J gene is TRBJ2-7, the V gene TRBV5-1, with D perhaps given as TRBD1 or TRBD2 (5 bases each). This CDR3 contains 14 residues. The V end lost 3 bases, the J end lost 6 bases, and 16 bases lay between the germline ends. CDR1 SGHRS and CDR2 YFSETQ come from the germline V gene. The CDR3 bases are TGCGCCAGCAGCTCGGGGTGGCTTGGGGGCGAGCAGTACTTC. Its protein product is CASSSGWLGGEQYF.

This clonotype was recorded at least ten times. The rearrangement joins TRBV7-2 to TRBJ2-7, with unresolved D. Looked up from germline, CDR1 is SGHTA and CDR2 is FQGNSA. The CDR3 length is 16 residues. V was trimmed by 3 bases and J by 0 bases, leaving 15 bases between them. CDR3 bases: TGTGCCAGCAGCTTGAACGCCATTCCGTACTCCTACGAGCAGTACTTC. It translates to CASSLNAIPYSYEQYF.

This clonotype was observed a handful of times. This chain links TRBV27 with TRBJ1-2, with D tentatively TRBD1 (5 bases). Germline CDR1 and CDR2: MNHEY and SMNVEV (reference sequence). CDR3 length equals 14 residues. V was cut by 11 bases and J by 4 bases, with 20 bases left in between. The CDR3 sequence: CAGRTPGGAYGYTF. CDR3 sequence (DNA): TGTGCCGGCCGTACCCCGGGAGGGGCCTATGGCTACACCTTC.

The chain combines TRBV5-6 with TRBJ2-7; 7 nucleotides agree with TRBD1. The CDR3 is made up of 15 amino acids. Germline CDR1 and CDR2: SGHDT and YYEEEE. The V gene end was trimmed by 1 base and the J gene end by 2 bases; junction bases not matched to a gene: 6. This CDR3 reads CASSLLRDRTYEQYF. The DNA for the CDR3 is TGTGCCAGCAGCTTGCTCCGGGACAGAACCTACGAGCAGTACTTC.

This clonotype was picked up a small number of times. The chain carries TRBV7-2 and TRBJ2-7; D perhaps matches TRBD2 (6 bases). Germline lookup yields CDR1 SGHTA and CDR2 FQGNSA. V was shortened by 5 bases and J by 0 bases, with 14 bases between the two germline ends. The CDR3 has 15 residues. Here the CDR3 DNA reads TGTGCCAGCAGCGACTCGGGACTTAGCTCCTACGAGCAGTACTTC. It codes for CASSDSGLSSYEQYF.

This clonotype was observed a few times. The V gene is TRBV29-1, the J gene TRBJ2-3; D possibly matches TRBD1 or TRBD2 (5 bases each). Looked up from germline, CDR1 is SQVTM and CDR2 is ANQGSEA. CDR3 length: 17 amino acids. The V end was cut by 4 bases, the J end by 2 bases, with 22 bases between. The CDR3 DNA reads as TGCAGCGTTGCCGGGACCACCACGGGTGGGCTCACAGATACGCAGTATTTT. Encoded protein: CSVAGTTTGGLTDTQYF.

J is TRBJ2-5 and V is TRBV6-2 or TRBV6-3; D is unresolved. The CDR3 is made up of 15 amino acids. V was pared by 6 bases and J by 0 bases, with 14 bases between. In germline, CDR1 is MNHEY, CDR2 SVGEGT. The CDR3 spells CASRKTPTDQETQYF. In DNA form, the CDR3 reads TGTGCCAGCAGGAAGACACCTACTGACCAAGAGACCCAGTACTTC.

The V call is TRBV6-5, the J call TRBJ1-4; D remains unclear. Trimming shortened V by 7 bases and J by 0 bases, and 6 bases separated the two germline ends. The length of the CDR3 is 13 residues. Germline V gives CDR1 MNHEY, CDR2 SVGAGI. This CDR3 is CASKGPTNEKLFF. Written as DNA, the CDR3 is TGTGCCAGCAAAGGCCCAACTAATGAAAAACTGTTTTTT.

Comment on this clonotype: A junction end diverges from the germline sequence, so it may reflect a read error. The rearrangement links TRBV15 to TRBJ1-4, with TRBD1 as a possible D gene (5 bases). Looked up from germline, CDR1 is LNHNV and CDR2 is YYDKDF (reference sequence). The CDR3 extends over 17 amino acids. CDR3 DNA: TGTGCCACCAGCAGAGTCGGGAGGGGAGCAACTAATGAAGAACTGTTTTTT. This translates into CATSRVGRGATNEELFF.

The chain recombines TRBV2 with TRBJ2-1; no definite D call. The CDR3 contains 15 residues. With 3 bases removed from V and 12 bases from J, the gap between germline ends came to 21 bases. Germline assignment: CDR1 SNHLY and CDR2 FYNNEI. The CDR3 reads CASSEAPIVLVRQFF. The DNA for the CDR3 is TGTGCCAGCAGTGAGGCTCCAATTGTTCTCGTCCGGCAGTTCTTC. Full variable domain (outside the CDR3, taken from reference TRBV2 and TRBJ2-1): EPEVTQTPSHQVTQMGQEVILRCVPISNHLYFYWYRQILGQKVEFLVSFYNNEISEKSEIFDDQFSVERPDGSNFTLKIRSTKLEDSAMYFCASSEAPIVLVRQFFGPGTRLTVL.

Points on this clonotype: At one boundary the junction diverges from the germline segment, which might be a read error. The gene calls are TRBV6-6 and TRBJ2-1; TRBD2 aligns across 10 bases. Germline CDR1 and CDR2: MNHNY and SVGAGI (reference sequence). This CDR3 comprises 16 residues. The CDR3 region has the DNA TGTGCCAGCAGTGCCGGAGGAGCGGGGGGGCTCAATGTGCAGTTCTTC. It yields the protein CASSAGGAGGLNVQFF.

The genes are TRBV7-2 and TRBJ2-1; 8 positions match TRBD2. Germline V gene lookup returns CDR1 SGHTA and CDR2 FQGNSA. This CDR3 region has 16 residues. The V gene end was trimmed by 5 bases and the J gene end by 3 bases; junction bases not matched to a gene: 9. CDR3 in DNA: TGTGCCAGCAGCCCTATCCGGGGGGGCCGCTACAATGAGCAGTTCTTC. Amino acids: CASSPIRGGRYNEQFF.

The chain joins TRBV5-1 to TRBJ2-3; D may match TRBD1 or TRBD2 (6 bases each). Germline CDR1 SGHRS, CDR2 YFSETQ. Trimming removed 6 bases at V and 4 bases at J, with 24 bases between. The CDR3 is 17 residues long. This CDR3 is CASKGGLRGATADTQYF. As DNA, the CDR3 is TGCGCCAGCAAAGGGGGATTGAGGGGGGCCACCGCAGATACGCAGTATTTT.

This chain uses TRBV29-1 with TRBJ1-1; no reliable D call. Between the trimmed V and J ends, which lost 4 bases and 3 bases, there was a span of 15 bases. The germline gives CDR1 SQVTM, CDR2 ANQGSEA. CDR3 length equals 14 residues. The DNA of the CDR3 is TGCAGCGTTGCCCACCTCTTCCAGGACACTGAAGCTTTCTTT. Its protein is CSVAHLFQDTEAFF.

The genes are TRBV5-6 and TRBJ1-6; D is unclear. The CDR3 runs to 15 residues. Germline V gene data show CDR1 as SGHDT and CDR2 as YYEEEE. The germline V and J ends were trimmed by 2 bases and 0 bases, with 6 bases remaining between them. The CDR3 DNA reads TGTGCCAGCAGCTTTTGGAGCTCCTATAATTCACCCCTCCACTTT. Protein product: CASSFWSSYNSPLHF. Supplemented by reference TRBV5-6 and TRBJ1-6, the full variable domain reads DAGVTQSPTHLIKTRGQQVTLRCSPKSGHDTVSWYQQALGQGPQFIFQYYEEEERQRGNFPDRFSGHQFPNYSSELNVNALLLGDSALYLCASSFWSSYNSPLHFGNGTRLTVT.

This clonotype was picked up many times. The chain carries TRBV5-5 and TRBJ2-7, with D possibly matching TRBD1 (6 bases). Germline CDR1 reads SGHKS; CDR2 reads YYEKEE (reference sequence). V lost 3 bases to trimming and J lost 2 bases, with 15 bases between them. The CDR3 spans 15 residues. The CDR3 here is CASSSRQGGPYEQYF. The CDR3 coding sequence is TGTGCCAGCAGCTCACGCCAAGGGGGTCCCTACGAGCAGTACTTC.